This TCR beta chain was profiled in a study of shared clonotypes between healthy human individuals. Findings and limits, study-wide: Memory subsets generally showed smaller estimated richness than naive subsets did.

This table comes from immunoSEQ multiplex PCR, and its TCRdb copy is limited to in-frame clones, with some not included. This table holds about 710,000 clones, approximately 77% found once. Germline values: CDR1 SGHNT, CDR2 YYREEE (reference sequence). The CDR3 contains 13 residues. V gave up 0 bases and J gave up 5 bases, with 6 bases separating them. A note on this clone: Antigen unknown.

The clonotype was recovered from a young woman in good health. The chain couples TRBV5-4 to TRBJ2-1, with D hard to call. Sequencing was performed on memory CD4+ T cells sorted from blood. The subset here: CD45RA-negative fraction. The CDR3 reads CASSLDSNNEQFF. The CDR3 coding sequence is TGTGCCAGCAGCTTGGACAGCAACAATGAGCAGTTCTTC. The full variable domain, its missing parts supplied by reference TRBV5-4 and TRBJ2-1, is ETGVTQSPTHLIKTRGQQVTLRCSSQSGHNTVSWYQQALGQGPQFIFQYYREEENGRGNFPPRFSGLQFPNYSSELNVNALELDDSALYLCASSLDSNNEQFFGPGTRLTVL.